The 26 T cell receptor beta chains given below trace back to one sample, sequenced in a study of cytomegalovirus exposure and HLA in healthy donors. TCRdb's table, derived via immunoSEQ multiplex PCR, lists solely in-frame clones and lacks some. The sample contains 150,000 to 200,000 clones, approximately 84% of which appear only once. Sequenced: PBMCs. These receptors originate from a man younger than 30 in good health and CMV-seropositive.

This chain joins TRBV28 and TRBJ2-3; 7 positions agree with TRBD1. The germline gives CDR1 MDHEN, CDR2 SYDVKM. The V gene end was trimmed by 5 bases and the J gene end by 10 bases; junction bases not matched to a gene: 18. The CDR3 length is 16 residues. CDR3 coding DNA: TGTGCCAGCAGTAAGGCAGTCCTAGGGGGCCTTTGCGCGCAGTATTTT. Its translation is CASSKAVLGGLCAQYF.

V is TRBV7-2 and J is TRBJ2-7; 11 bases fit TRBD2. J gave up 2 bases and V 5 bases, and 5 bases lay outside the gene matches. Germline V gene data show CDR1 as SGHTA and CDR2 as FQGNSA. The length of the CDR3 is 15 residues. CDR3 nucleotides: TGTGCCAGCAGCCAACTAGCGGGAGTGGCCTACGAGCAGTACTTC. It yields the protein CASSQLAGVAYEQYF.

The rearrangement uses TRBV4-3 and TRBJ2-3; D is perhaps TRBD1 (5 bases). The germline V and J ends were trimmed by 0 bases and 3 bases, with 13 bases remaining between them. Germline loops: CDR1 LGHNA, CDR2 YSLEER. The CDR3 covers 16 residues. The CDR3 loop is CASSQDLQGHTDTQYF. The CDR3 DNA sequence: TGCGCCAGCAGCCAAGATTTGCAGGGTCATACAGATACGCAGTATTTT.

This sequence joins TRBV9 and TRBJ2-7, with TRBD2 identical over 14 bases. The CDR3 is 15 residues long. The germline gives CDR1 SGDLS, CDR2 YYNGEE. Trimming at V came to 4 bases and at J to 7 bases, leaving 7 bases not matched to a gene. The CDR3 loop reads CASSPGLAGVEEQYF. The CDR3 bases are TGTGCCAGCAGCCCGGGACTAGCGGGAGTAGAAGAGCAGTACTTC.

This clone was counted once. The J gene is TRBJ2-7, the V gene TRBV4-2; 9 bases are shared with TRBD2. The CDR3 loop spans 16 amino acids. The trim removed 1 base at V and 0 bases at J, leaving 4 bases unmatched. The germline CDR1 and CDR2 sequences are LGHNA and YNFKEQ. The CDR3 DNA follows: TGTGCCAGCAGCCAAGCTGGGCGGGAGGGCTCCTACGAGCAGTACTTC. It translates to CASSQAGREGSYEQYF.

This CDR3 is CASSEARAGGYNQPQHF. DNA for the CDR3: TGTGCCAGCAGTGAAGCGCGGGCAGGGGGTTACAATCAGCCCCAGCATTTT. The V gene is TRBV2, the J gene TRBJ1-5, with TRBD1 matching over 7 bases. With 0 bases clipped from V and 3 bases from J, the junction kept 8 bases outside the gene matches. Germline V gene lookup returns CDR1 SNHLY and CDR2 FYNNEI. This CDR3 spans 17 amino acids.

Regarding this clone: Other DNA sequences in the same sample also yield this CDR3. The V and J genes are TRBV7-9 and TRBJ2-7; D perhaps matches TRBD1 (6 bases). The germline V and J ends were trimmed by 5 bases and 0 bases, with 8 bases remaining between them. Per germline, CDR1 SEHNR and CDR2 FQNEAQ (reference sequence). CDR3 size: 13 residues. The CDR3 DNA reads TGTGCCAGCAGCCCGGACAGCTCCTACGAGCAGTACTTC. This codes for CASSPDSSYEQYF.

This chain connects TRBV6-5 to TRBJ2-7, with a tentative D call TRBD2 (7 bases). Germline V gene sequence: CDR1 MNHEY, CDR2 SVGAGI. The CDR3 is 14 amino acids. V gave up 0 bases and J gave up 3 bases, with 9 bases separating them. In DNA, the CDR3 is TGTGCCAGCAGTTACTCTAGGGGGGGCTACGAGCAGTACTTC. Translation: CASSYSRGGYEQYF.

The chain employs TRBV28 and TRBJ2-1; maybe TRBD2 (5 bases). Deletions cut 1 base from V and 0 bases from J, with 10 bases between. This CDR3 contains 16 residues. Germline V gene data show CDR1 as MDHEN and CDR2 as SYDVKM. The DNA of the CDR3 is TGTGCCAGCAGTTTATCTAGCAAGGGCTCCTACAATGAGCAGTTCTTC. This translates into CASSLSSKGSYNEQFF.

In this sample, this clone turned up a few times. V is TRBV9 and J is TRBJ2-5; a possible D gene is TRBD2 (6 bases). Germline CDR1 is SGDLS and CDR2 is YYNGEE. V was clipped by 4 bases and J by 3 bases, with 16 bases between them. The CDR3 spans 15 residues. The chain's CDR3 is CASSSRGAWEETQYF. In DNA, the CDR3 is TGTGCCAGCAGCTCGCGGGGAGCTTGGGAAGAGACCCAGTACTTC.

The CDR3 loop is CASSLYGGNQPQHF. CDR3 bases: TGTGCCAGCAGCTTATACGGAGGCAATCAGCCCCAGCATTTT. The chain links TRBV7-9 to TRBJ1-5; D gene uncertain. Trimming left V 2 bases short and J 2 bases short, with 7 bases between. Germline V lookup: CDR1 SEHNR, CDR2 FQNEAQ (reference sequence). This CDR3 spans 14 amino acids.

The chain couples TRBV27 to TRBJ2-1, with D perhaps TRBD2 (6 bases). The CDR3 has 16 amino acids. The germline V gene has CDR1 MNHEY and CDR2 SMNVEV (reference sequence). Trimming took 5 bases from V and 7 from J, leaving 21 bases between them. The DNA of the CDR3 is TGTGCCAGCAGTAGCCCTCGTCCTAAGGCGGGAAATGAGCAGTTCTTC. Its translation: CASSSPRPKAGNEQFF.

The chain employs TRBV5-1 and TRBJ2-7; 8 nucleotides align to TRBD2. The CDR3 runs to 16 residues. V lost 2 bases to trimming and J lost 5 bases; unmatched junction nucleotides: 12. CDR1 and CDR2 (germline): SGHRS, YFSETQ. The CDR3 spells CASSFRGAVGGDEQYF. In nucleotides, the CDR3 is TGCGCCAGCAGCTTCCGGGGAGCGGTCGGGGGGGACGAGCAGTACTTC.

V and J are TRBV6-1 and TRBJ1-2; 8 bases line up with TRBD1. The germline CDR1 and CDR2 sequences are MNHNS and SASEGT. CDR3 length equals 15 residues. The ends lost 3 bases at V and 4 bases at J; junction bases unmatched: 7. For the CDR3, the DNA is TGTGCCAGCAGTGACGGGACAGGCGGGGGCTATGGCTACACCTTC. It specifies CASSDGTGGGYGYTF.

The CDR3 DNA follows: TGCGCCACAACTGGCGGGCTAGCGGGAGGGCCCGGTGGAGAGACCCAGTACTTC. This sequence encodes CATTGGLAGGPGGETQYF. J is TRBJ2-5 and V is TRBV5-1; 12 bases are a match to TRBD2. Germline CDR1 is SGHRS and CDR2 is YFSETQ. J gave up 4 bases and V 9 bases, and 19 bases lay outside the gene matches. The CDR3 covers 18 residues. Supplemented by reference TRBV5-1 and TRBJ2-5, the full variable domain reads KAGVTQTPRYLIKTRGQQVTLSCSPISGHRSVSWYQQTPGQGLQFLFEYFSETQRNKGNFPGRFSGRQFSNSRSEMNVSTLELGDSALYLCATTGGLAGGPGGETQYFGPGTRLLVL.

This clone was found once. The CDR3 nucleotides read TGTGCCAGCGGGGATAGCGGGGGAGAGACCCAGTACTTC. Protein sequence: CASGDSGGETQYF. The V gene is TRBV6-6, the J gene TRBJ2-5, with 9 bases that match TRBD2. The germline gives CDR1 MNHNY, CDR2 SVGAGI (reference sequence). J was trimmed by 4 bases and V by 8 bases; bases with no gene match: 5. This CDR3 has 13 amino acids.

The J gene is TRBJ1-4, the V gene TRBV30; TRBD1 agrees at 8 bases. The germline V gene has CDR1 GTSNPN and CDR2 SVGIG (reference sequence). The CDR3 contains 15 residues. V shed 1 base, J shed 7 bases, and the junction held 8 bases outside the gene matches. The CDR3 region is CAWSARQGIGEKLFF. The CDR3 bases are TGTGCCTGGAGTGCCCGACAGGGGATCGGTGAAAAACTGTTTTTT.

This clone has a handful of counts. V usage is TRBV6-4 and J usage is TRBJ2-3, with TRBD1 identical over 11 bases. The germline V gene has CDR1 MRHNA and CDR2 SNTAGT. The trim removed 3 bases at V and 6 bases at J, leaving 8 bases unmatched. This CDR3 is 16 amino acids long. The CDR3 DNA reads TGTGCCAGCAGTGAGGGGACAGGGGGGACGATTGATACGCAGTATTTT. The encoded protein is CASSEGTGGTIDTQYF.

This clone has a handful of counts. The chain is built from TRBV5-6 and TRBJ1-5; a weak D match, TRBD1 (5 bases). Germline assignment: CDR1 SGHDT and CDR2 YYEEEE. Between the trimmed V and J ends, which lost 4 bases and 4 bases, there was a span of 12 bases. This CDR3 is built from 14 residues. CDR3 sequence: CASSPTGENQPQHF. The CDR3, as DNA: TGTGCCAGCAGCCCAACGGGGGAAAATCAGCCCCAGCATTTT.

The chain employs TRBV9 and TRBJ2-5; TRBD2 aligns across 7 bases. This CDR3 has 14 amino acids. V was pared by 3 bases and J by 3 bases, with 5 bases of the junction left unmatched. The germline V gene has CDR1 SGDLS and CDR2 YYNGEE. The CDR3 loop reads CASSGRAGKETQYF. CDR3 nucleotides: TGTGCCAGCAGCGGCCGAGCGGGAAAAGAGACCCAGTACTTC.

The gene calls are TRBV2 and TRBJ2-1, with unresolved D. Germline CDR1 reads SNHLY; CDR2 reads FYNNEI. Trimming cost V 7 bases and J 9 bases, with 13 bases left between them. This CDR3 has 12 residues. CDR3 region: CASTARLSEQFF. The CDR3 nucleotides read TGTGCCAGCACCGCTCGTCTTAGTGAGCAGTTCTTC. The variable domain in full, completed from reference TRBV2 and TRBJ2-1, reads EPEVTQTPSHQVTQMGQEVILRCVPISNHLYFYWYRQILGQKVEFLVSFYNNEISEKSEIFDDQFSVERPDGSNFTLKIRSTKLEDSAMYFCASTARLSEQFFGPGTRLTVL.

This clone is a singleton in its sample. The chain combines TRBV7-2 with TRBJ2-7; TRBD2 might be the D (7 bases). The CDR3 totals 16 residues. V was cut by 3 bases and J by 5 bases, with 20 bases left in between. The germline V gene encodes CDR1 SGHTA and CDR2 FQGNSA. The CDR3 coding sequence is TGTGCCAGCAGCTTTCCCCCCGGGGGGCTTAGGAACGAGCAGTACTTC. Residues: CASSFPPGGLRNEQYF.

CDR3 loop: CASGTAYGYTF. The CDR3 region has the DNA TGTGCCAGCGGGACAGCGTATGGCTACACCTTC. The chain recombines TRBV7-2 with TRBJ1-2; 7 bases fit TRBD1. Looked up from germline, CDR1 is SGHTA and CDR2 is FQGNSA. V lost 8 bases and J lost 5; bases outside the gene matches: 2. This CDR3 spans 11 amino acids.

This chain links TRBV7-2 with TRBJ2-7, with 7 nucleotides matching TRBD2. The junction had 3 bases not matched to a gene; V was cut back by 0 bases and J by 7 bases. This CDR3 has 13 amino acids. Germline-derived CDR1 and CDR2 are SGHTA and FQGNSA. DNA for the CDR3: TGTGCCAGCAGCTTAGCGGGAGCGGGGGAGCAGTACTTC. Its translation is CASSLAGAGEQYF. Full variable domain (rest looked up from reference TRBV7-2 and TRBJ2-7): GAGVSQSPSNKVTEKGKDVELRCDPISGHTALYWYRQSLGQGLEFLIYFQGNSAPDKSGLPSDRFSAERTGGSVSTLTIQRTQQEDSAVYLCASSLAGAGEQYFGPGTRLTVT.

This rearrangement joins TRBV5-5 to TRBJ1-2, with 10 bases lining up with TRBD1. The junction had 6 bases not matched to a gene; V was cut back by 3 bases and J by 4 bases. The germline V gene encodes CDR1 SGHKS and CDR2 YYEKEE (reference sequence). CDR3 length: 15 amino acids. The CDR3 spells CASSSDGTGAYGYTF. The DNA of the CDR3 is TGTGCCAGCAGCTCCGATGGGACAGGGGCCTATGGCTACACCTTC. Drawing the rest from reference TRBV5-5 and TRBJ1-2, the complete variable domain is DAGVTQSPTHLIKTRGQQVTLRCSPISGHKSVSWYQQVLGQGPQFIFQYYEKEERGRGNFPDRFSARQFPNYSSELNVNALLLGDSALYLCASSSDGTGAYGYTFGSGTRLTVV.

This clone was seen only a few times. The chain couples TRBV30 to TRBJ2-2; no firm D call. V dropped 5 bases and J dropped 7 bases, with 8 bases sitting between them. This CDR3 contains 11 residues. Germline values: CDR1 GTSNPN, CDR2 SVGIG (reference sequence). The CDR3 sequence is CAWSRNGELFF. The CDR3 DNA is TGTGCCTGGTCGCGCAACGGGGAGCTGTTTTTT.